The source of this TCR beta chain is a study of control samples from healthy donors and cancer patients. Germline CDR1 LGHDT, CDR2 YNNKEL (reference sequence). V lost 6 bases and J 8 bases, leaving 14 bases between the germline ends. The CDR3 has 14 amino acids. Produced via immunoSEQ multiplex PCR; TCRdb's table is partial and in-frame only. The sample includes about 130,000 clones, 85% to 95% of them seen just once. V gene TRBV3-1 (or the pseudogene TRBV3-2) combines with J gene TRBJ1-6; no clear D gene. The clonotype was recovered from a man older than 75 with head and neck cancer. Sequencing input: PBMCs. The CDR3 bases are TGTGCCAGCAGTCTACAAGGGATAGATTCACCCCTCCACTTT. Protein product: CASSLQGIDSPLHF.